Below, one T cell receptor beta chain is given with its context. TCRdb re-derived calls from the PCR reads in MiXCR, one entry per CDR3 protein. Of about 84,000 distinct CDR3 sequences listed, around 53% were seen once; the top ten hold 13% to 15%. The V and J ends lost 3 bases and 3 bases respectively, with 15 bases between them. Germline CDR1 SGHRS, CDR2 YFSETQ. This CDR3 contains 15 residues. The data stem from a study of CDR3 diversity in severe acne. This chain uses TRBV5-1 with TRBJ1-1; maybe TRBD1 (5 bases). The sample taken for sequencing was blood. The TCR originated in a male donor in good health, without acne. The DNA for the CDR3 is TGCGCCAGCAGCTCCGTCAGGGACGGAGACACTGAAGCTTTCTTT. It yields the protein CASSSVRDGDTEAFF.